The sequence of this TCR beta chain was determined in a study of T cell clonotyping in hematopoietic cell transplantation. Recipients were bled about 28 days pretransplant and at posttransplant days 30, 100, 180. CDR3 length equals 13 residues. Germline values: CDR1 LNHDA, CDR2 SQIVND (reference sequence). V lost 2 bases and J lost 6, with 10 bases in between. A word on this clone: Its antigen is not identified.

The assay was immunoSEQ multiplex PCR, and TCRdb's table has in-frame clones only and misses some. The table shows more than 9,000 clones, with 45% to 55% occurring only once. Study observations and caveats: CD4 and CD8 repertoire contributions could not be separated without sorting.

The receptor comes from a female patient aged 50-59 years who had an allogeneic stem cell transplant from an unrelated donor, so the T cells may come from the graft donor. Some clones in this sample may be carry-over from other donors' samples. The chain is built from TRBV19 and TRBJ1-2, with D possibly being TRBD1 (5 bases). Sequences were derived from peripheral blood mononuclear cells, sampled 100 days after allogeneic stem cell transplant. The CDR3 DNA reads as TGTGCCAGTAGTATACTGGGGGTGGATGGCTACACCTTC. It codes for CASSILGVDGYTF.